This TCR beta chain came from a study of blood T cell repertoires in COVID-19. Study background: The United States, Italy and Spain were the sources of the acute and convalescent COVID-19 samples. The analysed material was cDNA or gDNA that came from T cells, B-cell-depleted T cells, or PBMCs.

After removal of 10 bases from V and 5 bases from J, the junction contained 7 bases not matched to a gene. Germline V gene sequence: CDR1 LNHDA, CDR2 SQIVND (reference sequence). The CDR3 spans 12 residues. The data were produced by immunoSEQ multiplex PCR, yet TCRdb's version contains in-frame clones alone and is incomplete. The sample consists of some 300,000 clones, roughly 91% of them appearing once. Patients at the Seattle site were enrolled during active infection and followed longitudinally. This clone was observed once. The chain has TRBV19 and TRBJ1-1; 7 bases are shared with TRBD1. This receptor was taken from a woman aged 30 to 39 with COVID-19, enrolled during active disease. The sample consisted of peripheral blood. The CDR3 sequence: CATTGEETEAFF. The CDR3 nucleotides read TGTGCCACTACAGGGGAGGAAACTGAAGCTTTCTTT.